This is a list of T cell receptor beta chains from one sample in a study of blood T cell repertoires in COVID-19. Some clones are missing from TCRdb's copy, which holds only in-frame ones; the method was immunoSEQ multiplex PCR. The table shows around 80,000 clones, with over 70% occurring only once. Specimen: peripheral blood. Every receptor here comes from a man older than 75 with acute or convalescent COVID-19. Each CDR3 is given with its conserved first and last residue. The D gene is left open where the match is weak. A row's size may be missing; if present it is once, few, many or a size class.

>NA|TRBV2|few|TRBJ1-4
TGTGCCAGCAGTGAAGGGCAGGTTAATGAAAAACTGTTTTTT
CASSEGQVNEKLFF
>NA|TRBV2|NA|TRBJ2-3
TGTGCCAGCAGTGTGGCCGGGGCGCAGTATTTT
CASSVAGAQYF
>TRBD1|TRBV2|NA|TRBJ2-7
TGTGCCAGTAGAGGACAGGGGGTCTCCTACGAGCAGTACTTC
CASRGQGVSYEQYF
>TRBD2|TRBV12-3/TRBV12-4|NA|TRBJ2-1
TGTGCCAGCAGTTTGGGAGGGCGGGTTGAGCAGTTCTTC
CASSLGGRVEQFF
>TRBD1|TRBV7-3|NA|TRBJ1-2
TGTGCCAGCAGCACCTCCGGGACAGGCGATTATGGCTACACCTTC
CASSTSGTGDYGYTF
>TRBD1|TRBV9|NA|TRBJ1-2
TGTGCCAGCAGCCTGATGGACAGGGGAGCTAACTATGGCTACACCTTC
CASSLMDRGANYGYTF
>TRBD1|TRBV10-3|NA|TRBJ1-2
TGTGCCATCCAGGGGGCGGGTGGCTACACCTTC
CAIQGAGGYTF
>TRBD1|TRBV6-6|NA|TRBJ2-7
TGTGCCAGCAGTCGGGGACAGAGCTCCTACGAGCAGTACTTC
CASSRGQSSYEQYF
>TRBD1|TRBV2|few|TRBJ1-2
TGTGCCAGCACTCCGTTGACCGGGACAGGGGGTGGCTACACCTTC
CASTPLTGTGGGYTF
>TRBD1|TRBV10-1|NA|TRBJ1-1
TGCGCCAGTAGACAGGGGCTGAACACTGAAGCTTTCTTT
CASRQGLNTEAFF
>NA|TRBV7-8|NA|TRBJ1-1
TGTGCCAGCAGCCAGCGCCTCGTCGGGACATACCAGGGGACTGAAGCTTTCTTT
CASSQRLVGTYQGTEAFF
>TRBD1|TRBV5-1|NA|TRBJ1-3
TGCGCCAGCAGCGTGGGACAGGGGGTACAAGGAAACACCATATATTTT
CASSVGQGVQGNTIYF
>NA|TRBV6-5|NA|TRBJ1-3
TGTGCCAGCAGCCAGGACAGTTTCTCTGGAAACACCATATATTTT
CASSQDSFSGNTIYF
>TRBD2|TRBV10-1|NA|TRBJ2-1
TGCGCCAGCAGTGAGAGGACTAGCGGGATTAATGAGCAGTTCTTC
CASSERTSGINEQFF
>NA|TRBV7-6|NA|TRBJ1-1
TGTGCCAGCAGCTTACAGGTGAACACTGAAGCTTTCTTT
CASSLQVNTEAFF
>TRBD2|TRBV4-2|NA|TRBJ2-5
TGTGCCAGCAGCCAAGCGGGGGGGCAGGTGACCCAGTACTTC
CASSQAGGQVTQYF
>TRBD1|TRBV11-2|NA|TRBJ2-5
TGTGCCAGCAGCTATAACAGGGGGCGGGAGACCCAGTACTTC
CASSYNRGRETQYF
>NA|TRBV7-2|NA|TRBJ1-5
TGTGCCAGCAGCTTAGGAGGCCTGCTCAATCAGCCCCAGCATTTT
CASSLGGLLNQPQHF
>NA|TRBV5-5|NA|TRBJ2-2
TGTGCCAGCAGCTTGGGGGCAGGGCGGAACACCGGGGAGCTGTTTTTT
CASSLGAGRNTGELFF
>TRBD1|TRBV4-1|few|TRBJ1-4
TGCGCCAGCAGCCAAGGGACAGGGTTCAGTGAAAAACTGTTTTTT
CASSQGTGFSEKLFF
>NA|TRBV5-8|NA|TRBJ2-3
TGTGCCAGCAGCTTGGCGGGCACAGATACGCAGTATTTT
CASSLAGTDTQYF
>NA|TRBV7-8|few|TRBJ1-5
TGTGCCAGCAGCCCCCTTTTGGAGGGGTGGCAGCCCCAGCATTTT
CASSPLLEGWQPQHF
>TRBD1|TRBV7-9|NA|TRBJ1-1
TGTGCCAGCAGCCAGGCGGACAGGGAAGCTTTCTTT
CASSQADREAFF
>NA|TRBV10-1|once|TRBJ2-7
TGCGCCAGCAGCCGAGGGGACACCCCTGGGGACGAGCAGTACTTC
CASSRGDTPGDEQYF
>NA|TRBV6-5|once|TRBJ1-2
TGTGCCAGCAGTTACTCTAATAACTATGGCTACACCTTC
CASSYSNNYGYTF
>NA|TRBV5-1|NA|TRBJ1-2
TGCGCCAGCAGCTTGGCACAGAACTATGGCTACACCTTC
CASSLAQNYGYTF
>TRBD1|TRBV3-1/TRBV3-2|NA|TRBJ2-7
TGTGCCAGCAGCCTGGGACAGGGGGCTCTGTACGAGCAGTACTTC
CASSLGQGALYEQYF